The 13 T cell receptor beta chains below were found in one sample sequenced in a study of T cells in Graves' hyperthyroidism and ophthalmopathy. Regions amplified from RNA transcripts were the TCR beta CDR3 regions. Researchers ran a first-round RT-PCR on the TCR CDR3 using the HTBI primer set. MiXCR, run by TCRdb on the multiplex PCR reads, gives a single entry per CDR3 protein. The table records approximately 49,000 distinct CDR3 sequences, 45% to 65% of them present only once. Material: peripheral blood or thyroid tissue (not recorded which). Every receptor here comes from a man aged 18-30 years with Graves' hyperthyroidism.

This clonotype was counted ten times or more. The chain combines TRBV9 with TRBJ1-2; perhaps TRBD1 as D (5 bases). The germline gives CDR1 SGDLS, CDR2 YYNGEE. The CDR3 runs to 13 residues. V was clipped by 2 bases and J by 6 bases, with 11 bases between them. The CDR3 loop is CASSVGVGDGYTF. For the CDR3, the DNA is TGTGCCAGCAGCGTGGGGGTAGGGGATGGCTACACCTTC.

This clonotype was counted many times. This rearrangement joins TRBV30 to TRBJ2-7; a possible D gene is TRBD2 (6 bases). The CDR3 loop spans 12 amino acids. Between the trimmed V and J ends, which lost 5 bases and 2 bases, there was a span of 10 bases. Germline V lookup: CDR1 GTSNPN, CDR2 SVGIG (reference sequence). Here the CDR3 reads CAWRGFTYEQYF. DNA for the CDR3: TGTGCCTGGCGGGGGTTCACCTACGAGCAGTACTTC.

This clonotype was detected only once. The V and J genes are TRBV7-8 and TRBJ2-7, with 11 bases fitting TRBD2. Germline CDR1 is SGHVS and CDR2 is FQNEAQ. The CDR3 contains 15 residues. V gave up 4 bases and J gave up 4 bases; unmatched junction bases: 6. The CDR3 region has the DNA TGTGCCAGCAGCTCTCCGGGACTAGCGGCATACGAGCAGTACTTC. Translated, it gives CASSSPGLAAYEQYF.

This clonotype has a single count. J is TRBJ1-2 and V is TRBV7-2; 9 nucleotides match TRBD1. The V and J ends lost 6 bases and 3 bases, in that order; junction bases with no gene match: 5. This CDR3 is 14 amino acids long. Per the germline V gene, CDR1 is SGHTA and CDR2 is FQGNSA. The CDR3 loop reads CASRHRGRHYGYTF. In DNA form, the CDR3 reads TGTGCCAGCAGACACAGGGGGCGTCACTATGGCTACACCTTC.

The CDR3 region is CSVRPGTSGSPPFYEQYF. CDR3 sequence (DNA): TGCAGCGTGAGGCCCGGGACTAGCGGGAGCCCTCCCTTTTACGAGCAGTACTTC. The V and J genes are TRBV29-1 and TRBJ2-7; the match to TRBD2 covers 14 bases. Germline V CDR1 and CDR2: SQVTM, ANQGSEA. After removal of 6 bases from V and 4 bases from J, the junction contained 17 bases not matched to a gene. This CDR3 is built from 18 residues.

This clonotype was observed many times. V is TRBV9 and J is TRBJ2-2, with a weak D call TRBD2 (6 bases). In germline, CDR1 is SGDLS, CDR2 YYNGEE. CDR3 length: 15 residues. V was clipped by 4 bases and J by 4 bases, with 14 bases between them. CDR3 in DNA: TGTGCCAGCAGCATTCTTAGCGGAAGCACCGGGGAGCTGTTTTTT. Amino acid sequence: CASSILSGSTGELFF.

The chain recombines TRBV29-1 with TRBJ1-2, with D maybe TRBD1 (5 bases). The CDR3 has 13 residues. The V end lost 6 bases, the J end lost 3 bases, and 14 bases lay between the germline ends. The germline gives CDR1 SQVTM, CDR2 ANQGSEA. The CDR3 DNA sequence: TGCAGCGTGAGGGGCATAGGGGACTATGGCTACACCTTC. It yields the protein CSVRGIGDYGYTF.

With regard to this clonotype: The junction departs from the called germline gene at one end, perhaps through a read error. The CDR3 sequence: CASSQDLPGLAGGFGELFF. The CDR3 DNA is TGCGCCAGCAGCCAAGATCTCCCAGGACTAGCGGGGGGATTCGGGGAGCTGTTTTTT. This chain links TRBV7-2 with TRBJ2-2; TRBD2 matches 14 bases. The CDR3 sequence is 19 residues long. The germline V gene encodes CDR1 SGHTA and CDR2 FQGNSA.

This clonotype has at least ten counts. The V and J genes are TRBV7-9 and TRBJ2-2; D is undetermined. Per the germline V gene, CDR1 is SEHNR and CDR2 is FQNEAQ (reference sequence). V lost 5 bases, J lost 7 bases, and 2 bases lay in between. The CDR3 loop spans 10 amino acids. The CDR3 DNA sequence: TGTGCCAGCAGCCTCGGGGAGCTGTTTTTT. Translated: CASSLGELFF.

This clonotype came up once. The V and J genes are TRBV19 and TRBJ1-1, with a possible D match to TRBD1 (5 bases). This CDR3 region has 10 residues. CDR1 is LNHDA, CDR2 SQIVND, per germline (reference sequence). The germline V and J ends were trimmed by 8 bases and 7 bases, with 8 bases remaining between them. The CDR3 reads CASGHLEAFF. In DNA form, the CDR3 reads TGTGCCAGTGGACACCTTGAAGCTTTCTTT.

This clonotype was counted many times. CDR3 region: CASSPQGNTEAFF. CDR3 DNA sequence: TGTGCCAGCAGTCCACAAGGGAACACTGAAGCTTTCTTT. V gene TRBV11-1 combines with J gene TRBJ1-1; no definite D call. Between the trimmed V and J ends, which lost 6 bases and 1 base, there was a span of 9 bases. CDR1 is SGHAT and CDR2 is FQDESV in the germline V gene (reference sequence). The CDR3 totals 13 residues. Using reference TRBV11-1 and TRBJ1-1 for the parts outside the CDR3, the full variable domain is EAEVAQSPRYKITEKSQAVAFWCDPISGHATLYWYRQILGQGPELLVQFQDESVVDDSQLPKDRFSAERLKGVDSTLKIQPAELGDSAMYLCASSPQGNTEAFFGQGTRLTVV.

The chain has TRBV7-2 and TRBJ2-5, with 9 bases that match TRBD2. Looked up from germline, CDR1 is SGHTA and CDR2 is FQGNSA. J gave up 5 bases and V 6 bases, and 4 bases lay outside the gene matches. The CDR3 has 13 amino acids. Here the CDR3 reads CASSKSGRETQYF. The DNA for the CDR3 is TGTGCCAGCAGTAAAAGCGGGAGGGAGACCCAGTACTTC.

This clonotype was detected ten times or more. The chain couples TRBV6-5 to TRBJ1-1, with TRBD1 identical over 8 bases. Germline-derived CDR1 and CDR2 are MNHEY and SVGAGI. V lost 6 bases, J lost 1 base, and 7 bases stayed unmatched. The CDR3 runs 15 residues. As DNA, the CDR3 is TGTGCCAGCAGCCGAACCGGGACAGGGAACACTGAAGCTTTCTTT. Protein product: CASSRTGTGNTEAFF.